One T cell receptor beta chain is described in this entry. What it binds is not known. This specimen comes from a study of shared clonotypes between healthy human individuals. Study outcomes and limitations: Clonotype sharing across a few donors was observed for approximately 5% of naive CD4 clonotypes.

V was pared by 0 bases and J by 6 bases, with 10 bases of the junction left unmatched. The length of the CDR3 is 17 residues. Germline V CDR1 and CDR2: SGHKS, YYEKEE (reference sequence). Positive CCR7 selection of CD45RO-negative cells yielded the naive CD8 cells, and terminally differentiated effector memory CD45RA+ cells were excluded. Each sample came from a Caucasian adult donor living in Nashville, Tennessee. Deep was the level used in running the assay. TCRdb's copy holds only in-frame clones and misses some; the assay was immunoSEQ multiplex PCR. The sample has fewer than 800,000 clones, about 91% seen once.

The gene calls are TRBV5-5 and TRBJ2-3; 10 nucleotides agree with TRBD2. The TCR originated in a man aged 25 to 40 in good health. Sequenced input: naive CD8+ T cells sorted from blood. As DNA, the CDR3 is TGTGCCAGCAGCTTGGACGCAGGGAGACTAGCGGGCGATACGCAGTATTTT. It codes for CASSLDAGRLAGDTQYF.